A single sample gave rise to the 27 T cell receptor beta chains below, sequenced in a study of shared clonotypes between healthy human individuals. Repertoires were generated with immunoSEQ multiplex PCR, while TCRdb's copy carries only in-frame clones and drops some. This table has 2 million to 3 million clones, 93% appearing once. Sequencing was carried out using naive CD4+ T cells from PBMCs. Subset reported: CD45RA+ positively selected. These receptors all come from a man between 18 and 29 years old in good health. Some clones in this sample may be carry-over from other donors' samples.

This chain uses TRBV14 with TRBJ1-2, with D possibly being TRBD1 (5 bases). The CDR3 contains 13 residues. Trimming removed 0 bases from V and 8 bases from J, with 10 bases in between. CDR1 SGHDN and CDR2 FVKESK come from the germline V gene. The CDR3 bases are TGTGCCAGCAGCCAAGATTTAAGGGGAGGCTACACCTTC. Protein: CASSQDLRGGYTF.

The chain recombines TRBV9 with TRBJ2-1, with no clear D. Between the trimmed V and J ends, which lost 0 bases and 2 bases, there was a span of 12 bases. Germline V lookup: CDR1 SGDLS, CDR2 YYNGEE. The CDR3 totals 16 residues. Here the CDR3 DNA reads TGTGCCAGCAGCGTAGGAGGCTTTATAACCTACAATGAGCAGTTCTTC. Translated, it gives CASSVGGFITYNEQFF.

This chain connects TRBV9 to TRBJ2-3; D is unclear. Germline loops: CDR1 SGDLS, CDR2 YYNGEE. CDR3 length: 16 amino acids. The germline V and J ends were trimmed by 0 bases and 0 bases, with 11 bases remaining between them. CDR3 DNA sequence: TGTGCCAGCAGCGTAGGACTCCACGATAGCACAGATACGCAGTATTTT. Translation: CASSVGLHDSTDTQYF.

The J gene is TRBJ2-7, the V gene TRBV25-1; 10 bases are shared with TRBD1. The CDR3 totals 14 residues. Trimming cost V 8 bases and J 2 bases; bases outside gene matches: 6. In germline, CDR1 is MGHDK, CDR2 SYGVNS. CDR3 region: CASSSGTGAYEQYF. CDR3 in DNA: TGTGCCAGCTCAAGCGGGACAGGGGCCTACGAGCAGTACTTC.

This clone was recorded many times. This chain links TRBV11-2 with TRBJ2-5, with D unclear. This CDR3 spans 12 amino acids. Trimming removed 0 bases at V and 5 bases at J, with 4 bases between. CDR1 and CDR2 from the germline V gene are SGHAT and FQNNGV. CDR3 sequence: CASSLESETQYF. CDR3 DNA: TGTGCCAGCAGCTTAGAATCTGAGACCCAGTACTTC.

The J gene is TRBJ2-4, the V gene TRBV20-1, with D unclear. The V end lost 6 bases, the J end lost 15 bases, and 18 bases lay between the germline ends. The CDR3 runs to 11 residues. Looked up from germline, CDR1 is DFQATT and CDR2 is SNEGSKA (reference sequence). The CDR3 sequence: CSAANRIWRYF. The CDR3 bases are TGCAGTGCCGCGAACCGGATTTGGCGGTACTTC.

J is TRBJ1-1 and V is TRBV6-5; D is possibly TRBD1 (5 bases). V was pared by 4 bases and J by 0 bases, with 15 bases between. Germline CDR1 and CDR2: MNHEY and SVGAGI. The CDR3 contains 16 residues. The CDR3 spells CASSSATALMNTEAFF. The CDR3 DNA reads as TGTGCCAGCAGTTCCGCGACAGCGCTTATGAACACTGAAGCTTTCTTT.

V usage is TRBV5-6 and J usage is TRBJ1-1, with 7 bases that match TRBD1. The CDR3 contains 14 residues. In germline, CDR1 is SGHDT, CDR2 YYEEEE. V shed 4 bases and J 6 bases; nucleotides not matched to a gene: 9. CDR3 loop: CASSLTGKRSEAFF. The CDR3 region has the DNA TGTGCCAGCAGCCTGACAGGGAAAAGGTCTGAAGCTTTCTTT.

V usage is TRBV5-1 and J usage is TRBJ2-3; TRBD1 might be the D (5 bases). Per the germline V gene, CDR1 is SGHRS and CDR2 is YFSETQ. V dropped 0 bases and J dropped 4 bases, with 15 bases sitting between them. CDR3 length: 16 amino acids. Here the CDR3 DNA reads TGCGCCAGCAGCTTGGAAGGCAGGGTCGAAGCAGATACGCAGTATTTT. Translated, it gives CASSLEGRVEADTQYF.

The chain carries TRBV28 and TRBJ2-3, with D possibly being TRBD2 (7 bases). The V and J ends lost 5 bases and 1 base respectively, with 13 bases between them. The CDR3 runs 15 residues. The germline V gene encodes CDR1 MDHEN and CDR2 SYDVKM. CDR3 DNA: TGTGCCAGCAGTCCGGGGGGCGCCGGCACAGATACGCAGTATTTT. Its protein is CASSPGGAGTDTQYF.

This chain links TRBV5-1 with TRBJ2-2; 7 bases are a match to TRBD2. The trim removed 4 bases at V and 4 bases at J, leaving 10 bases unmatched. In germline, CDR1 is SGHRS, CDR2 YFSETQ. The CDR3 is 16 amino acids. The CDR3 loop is CASSQQGLGATGELFF. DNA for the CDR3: TGCGCCAGCAGCCAACAAGGACTAGGGGCCACCGGGGAGCTGTTTTTT.

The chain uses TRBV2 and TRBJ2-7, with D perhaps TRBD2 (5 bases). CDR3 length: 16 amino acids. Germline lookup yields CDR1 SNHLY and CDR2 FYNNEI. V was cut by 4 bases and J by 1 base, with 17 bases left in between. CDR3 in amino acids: CASSVPSRSLSYEQYF. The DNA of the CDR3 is TGTGCCAGCAGTGTCCCTAGCAGGTCGCTTTCCTACGAGCAGTACTTC.

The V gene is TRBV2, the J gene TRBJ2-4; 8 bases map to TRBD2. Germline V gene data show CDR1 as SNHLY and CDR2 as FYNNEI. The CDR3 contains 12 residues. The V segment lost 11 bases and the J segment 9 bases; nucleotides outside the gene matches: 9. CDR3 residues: CAPTGGGGIQYF. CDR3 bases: TGTGCCCCCACGGGGGGGGGTGGCATTCAGTACTTC.

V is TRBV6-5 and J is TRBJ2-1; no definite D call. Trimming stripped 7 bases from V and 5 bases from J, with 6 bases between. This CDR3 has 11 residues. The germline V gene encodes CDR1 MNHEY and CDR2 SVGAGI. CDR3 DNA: TGTGCCAGCACTCGGAACAATGAGCAGTTCTTC. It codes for CASTRNNEQFF.

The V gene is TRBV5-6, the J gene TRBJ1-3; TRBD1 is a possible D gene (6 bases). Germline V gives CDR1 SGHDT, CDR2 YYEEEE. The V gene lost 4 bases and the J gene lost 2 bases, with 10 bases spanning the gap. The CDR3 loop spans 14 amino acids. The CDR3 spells CASSRQETGNTIYF. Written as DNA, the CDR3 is TGTGCCAGCAGCCGACAGGAGACTGGAAACACCATATATTTT.

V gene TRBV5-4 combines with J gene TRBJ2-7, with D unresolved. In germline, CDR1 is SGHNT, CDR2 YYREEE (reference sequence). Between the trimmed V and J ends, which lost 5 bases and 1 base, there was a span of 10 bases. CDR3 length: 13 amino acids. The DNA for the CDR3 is TGTGCCAGCAGACCCGCTGATTCCTACGAGCAGTACTTC. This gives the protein CASRPADSYEQYF.

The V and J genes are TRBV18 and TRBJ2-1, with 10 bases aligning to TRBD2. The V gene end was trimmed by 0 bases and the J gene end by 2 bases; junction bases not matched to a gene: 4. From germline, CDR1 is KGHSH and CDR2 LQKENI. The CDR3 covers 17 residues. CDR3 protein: CASSPPGLAEPYNEQFF. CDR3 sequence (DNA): TGTGCCAGCTCACCACCCGGACTAGCGGAGCCCTACAATGAGCAGTTCTTC.

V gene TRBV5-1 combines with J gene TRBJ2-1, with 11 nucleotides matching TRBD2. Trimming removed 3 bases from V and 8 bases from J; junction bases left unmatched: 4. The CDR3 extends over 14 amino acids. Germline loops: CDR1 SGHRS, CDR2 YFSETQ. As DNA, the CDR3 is TGCGCCAGCAGCTACGGGACTAGCGGTGATGAGCAGTTCTTC. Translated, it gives CASSYGTSGDEQFF.

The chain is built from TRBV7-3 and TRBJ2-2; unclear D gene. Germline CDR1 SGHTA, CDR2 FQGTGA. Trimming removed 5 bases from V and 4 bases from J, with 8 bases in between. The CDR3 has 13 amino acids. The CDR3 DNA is TGTGCCAGCAGCCCCTTCACCACCGGGGAGCTGTTTTTT. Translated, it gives CASSPFTTGELFF.

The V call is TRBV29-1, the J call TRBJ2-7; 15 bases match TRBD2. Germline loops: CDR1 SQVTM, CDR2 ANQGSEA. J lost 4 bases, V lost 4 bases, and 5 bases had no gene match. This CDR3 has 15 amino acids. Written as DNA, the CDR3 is TGCAGCGTTGTGGGACTAGCGGGAGGAAGATACGAGCAGTACTTC. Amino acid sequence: CSVVGLAGGRYEQYF.

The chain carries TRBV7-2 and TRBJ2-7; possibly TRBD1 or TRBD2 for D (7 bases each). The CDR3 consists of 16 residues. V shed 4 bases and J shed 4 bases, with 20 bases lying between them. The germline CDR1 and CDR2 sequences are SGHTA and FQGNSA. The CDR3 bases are TGTGCCAGCAGCTCAAGACAGGGCTGGGAGGGATACGAGCAGTACTTC. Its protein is CASSSRQGWEGYEQYF.

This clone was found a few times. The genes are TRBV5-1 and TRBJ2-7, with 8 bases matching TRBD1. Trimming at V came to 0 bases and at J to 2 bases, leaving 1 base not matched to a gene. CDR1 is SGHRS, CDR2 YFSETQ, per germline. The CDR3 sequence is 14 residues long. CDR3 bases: TGCGCCAGCAGCTTGGCGGGACAGGCCTACGAGCAGTACTTC. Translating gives CASSLAGQAYEQYF.

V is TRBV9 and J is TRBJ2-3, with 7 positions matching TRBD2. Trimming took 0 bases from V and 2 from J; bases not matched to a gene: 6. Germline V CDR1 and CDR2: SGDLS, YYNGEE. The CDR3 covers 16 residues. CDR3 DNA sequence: TGTGCCAGCAGCGTAGGGTCTAGCGGATTCACAGATACGCAGTATTTT. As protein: CASSVGSSGFTDTQYF.

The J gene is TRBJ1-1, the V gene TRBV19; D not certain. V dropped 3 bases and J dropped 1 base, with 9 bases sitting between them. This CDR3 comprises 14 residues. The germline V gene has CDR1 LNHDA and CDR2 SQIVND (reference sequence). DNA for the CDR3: TGTGCCAGTAGTATCGGAAGCCCGAACACTGAAGCTTTCTTT. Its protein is CASSIGSPNTEAFF.

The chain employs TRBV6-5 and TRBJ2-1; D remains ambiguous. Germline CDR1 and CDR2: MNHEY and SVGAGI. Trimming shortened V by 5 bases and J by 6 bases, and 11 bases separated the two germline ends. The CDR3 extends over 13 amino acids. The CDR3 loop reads CASSRTRTNEQFF. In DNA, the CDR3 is TGTGCCAGCAGTCGAACCCGGACCAATGAGCAGTTCTTC.

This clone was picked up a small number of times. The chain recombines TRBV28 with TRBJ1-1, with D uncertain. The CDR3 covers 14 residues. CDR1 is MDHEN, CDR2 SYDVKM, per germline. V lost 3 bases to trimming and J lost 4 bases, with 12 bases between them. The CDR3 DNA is TGTGCCAGCAGTTTCCTCGGAAGAGGCACTGAAGCTTTCTTT. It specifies CASSFLGRGTEAFF. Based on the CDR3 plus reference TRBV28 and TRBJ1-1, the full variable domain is DVKVTQSSRYLVKRTGEKVFLECVQDMDHENMFWYRQDPGLGLRLIYFSYDVKMKEKGDIPEGYSVSREKKERFSLILESASTNQTSMYLCASSFLGRGTEAFFGQGTRLTVV.

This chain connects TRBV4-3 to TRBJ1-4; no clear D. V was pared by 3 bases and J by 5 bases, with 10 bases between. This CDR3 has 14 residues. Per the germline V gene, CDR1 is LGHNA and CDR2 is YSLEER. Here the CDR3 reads CASSQSYMNEKLFF. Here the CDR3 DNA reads TGCGCCAGCAGCCAGTCGTATATGAATGAAAAACTGTTTTTT.